The clone carrying this T cell receptor beta chain was observed many times. The data originate from a study of metastatic and nonmetastatic thyroid tumors. Germline values: CDR1 SGHAT, CDR2 FQNNGV. V lost 3 bases, J lost 0 bases, and 7 bases stayed unmatched. CDR3 length: 16 residues. TCRdb called clones again from the PCR reads with MiXCR. The data hold roughly 38,000 clones, with 9.5% to 13% observed a single time. There were no patients who had received any treatment before thyroid surgery. The chain is built from TRBV11-2 and TRBJ2-7; TRBD1 agrees at 8 bases. The TCR originated in a male donor with papillary thyroid cancer or a benign thyroid nodule (not recorded which). Some clones in this sample may be carry-over from other donors' samples. Material for sequencing was blood. In DNA form, the CDR3 reads TGTGCCAGCAGCTTGTTGACAGGGGCTCCCTCCTACGAGCAGTACTTC. Encoded protein: CASSLLTGAPSYEQYF.